Listed below are T cell receptor beta chains from one sample, sequenced in a study of OX40 agonist ivuxolimab in advanced cancers. Assay: immunoSEQ multiplex PCR; the TCRdb copy retains only in-frame clones and omits some. The data contain roughly 19,000 clones, about two thirds of them singletons. Material: CD4+ or CD8+ T cells sorted from blood, obtained in a trial of the OX40 agonist ivuxolimab. These TCRs come from an adult with an advanced solid tumor such as melanoma, head and neck, liver or kidney cancer. CDR3s include the opening cysteine and the closing phenylalanine or tryptophan. Fields, in order: CDR3 DNA, CDR3 protein, D gene, clone size, J gene, V gene. The D gene is left open where the match is weak. Clone sizes are given selectively: once, few, many, or a class where the clone is expanded.

cdr3_nt: TGTGCCATCAGTGAGAAAGGAGATGAGCAGTTCTTC; cdr3_aa: CAISEKGDEQFF; d_call: -; clone_size: -; j_call: TRBJ2-1; v_call: TRBV10-3
cdr3_nt: TGTGCCAGCAGTTTTGTGGGACAGCGGAACACTGAAGCTTTCTTT; cdr3_aa: CASSFVGQRNTEAFF; d_call: TRBD1; clone_size: -; j_call: TRBJ1-1; v_call: TRBV27
cdr3_nt: TGTGCCAGCAGCTCAGGGGGGTCGGGGTTATTGGTGATTAATGAGCAGTTCTTC; cdr3_aa: CASSSGGSGLLVINEQFF; d_call: -; clone_size: -; j_call: TRBJ2-1; v_call: TRBV11-1
cdr3_nt: TGTGCCAGTAGTAACCCTTGGGGAGCGGGAGGGCCGGGGACCGGGGAGCTGTTTTTT; cdr3_aa: CASSNPWGAGGPGTGELFF; d_call: TRBD2; clone_size: -; j_call: TRBJ2-2; v_call: TRBV19
cdr3_nt: TGTGCCAGTAGTATAGCAAACCTGATAGGGGAAGAGACCCAGTACTTC; cdr3_aa: CASSIANLIGEETQYF; d_call: -; clone_size: -; j_call: TRBJ2-5; v_call: TRBV19
cdr3_nt: TGTGCCAGCAGCTTAACTCCTAATTCACCCCTCCACTTT; cdr3_aa: CASSLTPNSPLHF; d_call: -; clone_size: -; j_call: TRBJ1-6; v_call: TRBV11-2
cdr3_nt: TGTGCCAGCAGCGCACACACAGGGACTGAAGCTTTCTTT; cdr3_aa: CASSAHTGTEAFF; d_call: -; clone_size: -; j_call: TRBJ1-1; v_call: TRBV7-3
cdr3_nt: TGTGCCAGCAGCTTTGGGATACAGGGCTTTCAGTACTTC; cdr3_aa: CASSFGIQGFQYF; d_call: -; clone_size: -; j_call: TRBJ2-4; v_call: TRBV5-4
cdr3_nt: TGTGCCAGCAGTCCGGGACAGGGGCACAATCAGCCCCAGCATTTT; cdr3_aa: CASSPGQGHNQPQHF; d_call: TRBD1; clone_size: -; j_call: TRBJ1-5; v_call: TRBV27
cdr3_nt: TGCGCCAGCAGCCCCTGGACGGGATTGGGCTCTGAAGCTTTCTTT; cdr3_aa: CASSPWTGLGSEAFF; d_call: -; clone_size: -; j_call: TRBJ1-1; v_call: TRBV4-3
cdr3_nt: TGTGCCAGCACGGGGGGAGCTGAAGCTTTCTTT; cdr3_aa: CASTGGAEAFF; d_call: -; clone_size: -; j_call: TRBJ1-1; v_call: TRBV6-5
cdr3_nt: TGCGCCAGCAGCCAGGACGACGGGACAGGGTCTGTCTACACCTTC; cdr3_aa: CASSQDDGTGSVYTF; d_call: TRBD1; clone_size: -; j_call: TRBJ1-2; v_call: TRBV4-1
cdr3_nt: TGTGCCATCAGTGCCTCCGGGACAGCCGAACACCGACAGGAGACCCAGTACTTC; cdr3_aa: CAISASGTAEHRQETQYF; d_call: TRBD1; clone_size: -; j_call: TRBJ2-5; v_call: TRBV10-3
cdr3_nt: TGTGCCACCAGCAGAGAGACGGATAACTATGGCTACACCTTC; cdr3_aa: CATSRETDNYGYTF; d_call: -; clone_size: few; j_call: TRBJ1-2; v_call: TRBV15
cdr3_nt: TGCGCCAGCAGCCAAGATGTGGGACGGGTCTACGAGCAGTACTTC; cdr3_aa: CASSQDVGRVYEQYF; d_call: -; clone_size: -; j_call: TRBJ2-7; v_call: TRBV4-1
cdr3_nt: TGTGCCAGCAGCTTGGGCGACGGTGAAGCTTTCTTT; cdr3_aa: CASSLGDGEAFF; d_call: -; clone_size: -; j_call: TRBJ1-1; v_call: TRBV11-1
cdr3_nt: TGTGCCAGCAGTTTCAACCCCTCGAGGGGCTACACCTTC; cdr3_aa: CASSFNPSRGYTF; d_call: -; clone_size: -; j_call: TRBJ1-2; v_call: TRBV6-6
cdr3_nt: TGCGCCAGCAGCTTGGGACGACCGGGACAGGACTTACTATCCTACGAGCAGTACTTC; cdr3_aa: CASSLGRPGQDLLSYEQYF; d_call: TRBD1; clone_size: few; j_call: TRBJ2-7; v_call: TRBV5-1
cdr3_nt: TGTGCCAGCTCACCACTGACGGAAAGCTCCTACGAGCAGTACTTC; cdr3_aa: CASSPLTESSYEQYF; d_call: -; clone_size: -; j_call: TRBJ2-7; v_call: TRBV18
cdr3_nt: TGTGCCAGCAGCTTATGGGGGAGCTACAATGAGCAGTTCTTC; cdr3_aa: CASSLWGSYNEQFF; d_call: -; clone_size: -; j_call: TRBJ2-1; v_call: TRBV7-6
cdr3_nt: TGTGCCAGCAGTCGGGGCGGGGGGCTCGAAAACTCCTACGAGCAGTACTTC; cdr3_aa: CASSRGGGLENSYEQYF; d_call: TRBD2; clone_size: -; j_call: TRBJ2-7; v_call: TRBV27
cdr3_nt: TGTGCCAGCAGTCCGGGGACTAGCGGGACCCACGAGCAGTACTTC; cdr3_aa: CASSPGTSGTHEQYF; d_call: TRBD2; clone_size: -; j_call: TRBJ2-7; v_call: TRBV28
cdr3_nt: TGTGCCAGCAGAGGGACAACGAGCTACGAGCAGTACTTC; cdr3_aa: CASRGTTSYEQYF; d_call: -; clone_size: -; j_call: TRBJ2-7; v_call: TRBV6-5
cdr3_nt: TGTGCCAGTTACGACAGGGGAAGGGGGAACACTGAAGCTTTCTTT; cdr3_aa: CASYDRGRGNTEAFF; d_call: TRBD1; clone_size: -; j_call: TRBJ1-1; v_call: TRBV19
cdr3_nt: TGTGCCAGCAGTACCCCAACCCGACTGGCATACAATGAGCAGTTCTTC; cdr3_aa: CASSTPTRLAYNEQFF; d_call: -; clone_size: -; j_call: TRBJ2-1; v_call: TRBV28
cdr3_nt: TGTGCCAGCAGTTTATGGGCCAGCACGAACACCGGGGAGCTGTTTTTT; cdr3_aa: CASSLWASTNTGELFF; d_call: -; clone_size: few; j_call: TRBJ2-2; v_call: TRBV28
cdr3_nt: TGCGCCAGCAGCCCCGGGACAGGAAACTATGGCTACACCTTC; cdr3_aa: CASSPGTGNYGYTF; d_call: TRBD1; clone_size: -; j_call: TRBJ1-2; v_call: TRBV4-1
cdr3_nt: TGTGCCTGGAGTGTTTCCTATCTCGGGACTGAAGCTTTCTTT; cdr3_aa: CAWSVSYLGTEAFF; d_call: -; clone_size: -; j_call: TRBJ1-1; v_call: TRBV30
cdr3_nt: TGTGCCAGCAGCTTTTCCAGGGGGCATGGCGACGAGCAGTACTTC; cdr3_aa: CASSFSRGHGDEQYF; d_call: TRBD1; clone_size: -; j_call: TRBJ2-7; v_call: TRBV7-8
cdr3_nt: TGTGCCAGCAGTTTAGAAACGTGGAACACTGAAGCTTTCTTT; cdr3_aa: CASSLETWNTEAFF; d_call: -; clone_size: once; j_call: TRBJ1-1; v_call: TRBV28
cdr3_nt: TGTGCCAGCAGTTATGGCTGGACAGGGGGCACAGATACGCAGTATTTT; cdr3_aa: CASSYGWTGGTDTQYF; d_call: TRBD1; clone_size: -; j_call: TRBJ2-3; v_call: TRBV6-6
cdr3_nt: TGTGCCACCGGGGATGAAAAACTGTTTTTT; cdr3_aa: CATGDEKLFF; d_call: -; clone_size: -; j_call: TRBJ1-4; v_call: TRBV27
cdr3_nt: TGTGCCAGCAGCCGCGGGACAGGGGAGCAGTACTTC; cdr3_aa: CASSRGTGEQYF; d_call: TRBD1; clone_size: -; j_call: TRBJ2-7; v_call: TRBV5-6
cdr3_nt: TGCAGCGTTGTGGCTCAGGCCATCAACGGGCAGTACTTC; cdr3_aa: CSVVAQAINGQYF; d_call: -; clone_size: -; j_call: TRBJ2-7; v_call: TRBV29-1
cdr3_nt: TGTGCCAGCAGCTTGGGGACTAGCGGGAGAAGTAGCTACGAGCAGTACTTC; cdr3_aa: CASSLGTSGRSSYEQYF; d_call: TRBD2; clone_size: -; j_call: TRBJ2-7; v_call: TRBV5-6
cdr3_nt: TGTGCCAGCAGCACCCGAGGGTATCAGCCCCAGCATTTT; cdr3_aa: CASSTRGYQPQHF; d_call: -; clone_size: -; j_call: TRBJ1-5; v_call: TRBV28
cdr3_nt: TGTGCCAGCAGCGACGGACAGGGGGAGGTTCAGCCCCAGCATTTT; cdr3_aa: CASSDGQGEVQPQHF; d_call: TRBD1; clone_size: -; j_call: TRBJ1-5; v_call: TRBV7-9
cdr3_nt: TGTGCCAGCAGCGTACGAGTCGCTACGACTGAGCAGTTCTTC; cdr3_aa: CASSVRVATTEQFF; d_call: -; clone_size: -; j_call: TRBJ2-1; v_call: TRBV9
cdr3_nt: TGTGCCAGTAGTATAGAAGCGCAGCCCCAGCATTTT; cdr3_aa: CASSIEAQPQHF; d_call: -; clone_size: medium-sized; j_call: TRBJ1-5; v_call: TRBV19
cdr3_nt: TGTGCCAGCAGCTTGGGGACTAGCGGCTACAATGAGCAGTTCTTC; cdr3_aa: CASSLGTSGYNEQFF; d_call: TRBD2; clone_size: -; j_call: TRBJ2-1; v_call: TRBV7-9
cdr3_nt: TGTGCCAGCAGCTCAGGACCTATACGGGCAGGGATGTACCAAGAGACCCAGTACTTC; cdr3_aa: CASSSGPIRAGMYQETQYF; d_call: -; clone_size: -; j_call: TRBJ2-5; v_call: TRBV7-9
cdr3_nt: TGTGCCAGCAGTACCGGGGGTTACGAGCAGTACTTC; cdr3_aa: CASSTGGYEQYF; d_call: -; clone_size: -; j_call: TRBJ2-7; v_call: TRBV27
cdr3_nt: TGTGCCAGCAGTTGGGGACTAGCGGGAGGTGAGCAGTTCTTC; cdr3_aa: CASSWGLAGGEQFF; d_call: TRBD2; clone_size: -; j_call: TRBJ2-1; v_call: TRBV27